Each of the 32 T cell receptor beta chains below was sequenced from the same sample in a study of T cells after yellow fever vaccination (dated by TCRdb to about 2019). The receptor library was made with 5' RACE. Sequencing took place on an Illumina HiSeq 2500. Using fastp trimming at Q25 and MiXCR clonotype assembly, TCRdb reanalyzed the public sequencing data and kept in-frame beta chains. Rows merge per CDR3 protein into single entries with the most common DNA and genes. The sample table contains about 360,000 distinct CDR3 sequences; only one count was recorded for around 6.4% of them. The ten largest clones represent roughly 15% of the sample. Read against the paper, the sample's treatment or condition label means: live attenuated yellow fever vaccine strain. The specimen was PBMCs, collected 5 days after the yellow fever booster vaccination. These receptors were taken from a man in his thirties or forties who received the YFV17D yellow fever vaccine.

This clonotype appeared a few times. The CDR3 here is CASKGGQETQYF. CDR3 DNA: TGTGCCAGCAAGGGAGGGCAAGAGACCCAGTACTTC. The V and J genes are TRBV2 and TRBJ2-5, with 7 positions matching TRBD2. J was trimmed by 2 bases and V by 7 bases; bases with no gene match: 1. Germline lookup yields CDR1 SNHLY and CDR2 FYNNEI. CDR3 size: 12 residues.

This clonotype was seen a handful of times. This chain uses TRBV14 with TRBJ2-5; no clear D. In germline, CDR1 is SGHDN, CDR2 FVKESK. Trimming removed 2 bases at V and 7 bases at J, with 20 bases between. There are 16 residues in the CDR3. This CDR3 is CASSQTGGPRSVTQYF. As DNA, the CDR3 is TGTGCCAGCAGCCAAACTGGCGGCCCTCGGTCGGTGACCCAGTACTTC.

At least ten counts were recorded for this clonotype. The chain joins TRBV4-2 to TRBJ2-7; possibly TRBD2 for D (6 bases). Trimming pared 1 base from V and 2 bases from J, leaving 12 bases between. The germline gives CDR1 LGHNA, CDR2 YNFKEQ. The CDR3 totals 15 residues. CDR3 loop: CASSQGWRGTYEQYF. Written as DNA, the CDR3 is TGTGCCAGCAGCCAAGGATGGCGGGGTACCTACGAGCAGTACTTC.

This clonotype was picked up many times. The V gene is TRBV7-9, the J gene TRBJ2-1, with D possibly matching TRBD2 (6 bases). The CDR3 contains 14 residues. Trimming left V 0 bases short and J 8 bases short, with 11 bases between. The germline V gene encodes CDR1 SEHNR and CDR2 FQNEAQ (reference sequence). The CDR3 reads CASSLAGSRDEQFF. The CDR3 DNA reads as TGTGCCAGCAGCTTAGCCGGGAGCAGGGATGAGCAGTTCTTC. Using reference TRBV7-9 and TRBJ2-1 for the parts outside the CDR3, the full variable domain is DTGVSQNPRHKITKRGQNVTFRCDPISEHNRLYWYRQTLGQGPEFLTYFQNEAQLEKSRLLSDRFSAERPKGSFSTLEIQRTEQGDSAMYLCASSLAGSRDEQFFGPGTRLTVL.

This clonotype was seen repeatedly, ten times or more. This sequence joins TRBV20-1 and TRBJ2-1, with D perhaps TRBD2 (6 bases). This CDR3 region has 16 residues. CDR1 and CDR2 from the germline V gene are DFQATT and SNEGSKA (reference sequence). The V and J ends lost 0 bases and 4 bases respectively, with 16 bases between them. The CDR3 nucleotides read TGCAGTGCTAGAGATCTAGGGCGGGACTGGTACAATGAGCAGTTCTTC. It is translated as CSARDLGRDWYNEQFF.

A few counts support this clonotype. The chain links TRBV5-1 to TRBJ2-3; 12 positions agree with TRBD2. CDR1 SGHRS and CDR2 YFSETQ come from the germline V gene. The V gene end was trimmed by 5 bases and the J gene end by 5 bases; junction bases not matched to a gene: 6. The CDR3 runs to 15 residues. This chain's CDR3 is CASRTSGRWRDTQYF. Written as DNA, the CDR3 is TGCGCCAGCAGGACTAGCGGGAGATGGAGAGATACGCAGTATTTT.

This clonotype was found many times. The genes are TRBV6-1 and TRBJ2-2; a possible D gene is TRBD1 (6 bases). Germline CDR1 reads MNHNS; CDR2 reads SASEGT. This CDR3 is 15 amino acids long. V lost 11 bases, J lost 4 bases, and 20 bases lay in between. The CDR3 sequence is CAGDPGQKATGELFF. For the CDR3, the DNA is TGTGCCGGGGACCCGGGACAAAAGGCCACCGGGGAGCTGTTTTTT.

This rearrangement joins TRBV5-6 to TRBJ2-3; D gene ambiguous. Germline CDR1 reads SGHDT; CDR2 reads YYEEEE. Trimming stripped 0 bases from V and 4 bases from J, with 12 bases between. This CDR3 is built from 15 residues. Here the CDR3 reads CASSLAVAIPDTQYF. CDR3 in DNA: TGTGCCAGCAGCTTGGCCGTCGCAATACCAGATACGCAGTATTTT.

This clonotype was seen many times. This rearrangement joins TRBV5-5 to TRBJ2-1, with TRBD2 as a possible D gene (6 bases). V gave up 1 base and J gave up 2 bases, with 7 bases separating them. This CDR3 region has 14 residues. Germline CDR1 reads SGHKS; CDR2 reads YYEKEE (reference sequence). CDR3 sequence (DNA): TGTGCCAGCAGCTTGCCTAGCGCCTACAATGAGCAGTTCTTC. It yields the protein CASSLPSAYNEQFF.

This clonotype has a handful of counts. The chain combines TRBV28 with TRBJ2-3, with D perhaps TRBD1 or TRBD2 (5 bases each). Trimming removed 5 bases at V and 1 base at J, with 19 bases between. Germline lookup yields CDR1 MDHEN and CDR2 SYDVKM. This CDR3 contains 17 residues. CDR3 in DNA: TGTGCCAGCAGTCCCCCCGTACGATCGGGACGCACAGATACGCAGTATTTT. This sequence encodes CASSPPVRSGRTDTQYF.

The sample holds a few counts of this clonotype. As DNA, the CDR3 is TGTGCCAGCAGCTTAGAATCTCATCAGCCCCAGCATTTT. Protein product: CASSLESHQPQHF. V and J are TRBV11-2 and TRBJ1-5; unclear D gene. This CDR3 has 13 amino acids. V lost 0 bases and J 5 bases, leaving 5 bases between the germline ends. Germline CDR1 SGHAT, CDR2 FQNNGV.

This clonotype was seen repeatedly, ten times or more. The chain combines TRBV29-1 with TRBJ2-1, with unresolved D. The ends were cut back, 2 bases at V and 6 bases at J, with 11 bases in the middle. CDR1 and CDR2 from the germline V gene are SQVTM and ANQGSEA. There are 13 residues in the CDR3. CDR3 bases: TGCAGCGTTGAATACTGGACCGGCAATGAGCAGTTCTTC. Protein product: CSVEYWTGNEQFF.

The chain recombines TRBV6-1 with TRBJ2-6; TRBD1 is a possible D gene (6 bases). The CDR3 covers 15 residues. Deletions cut 4 bases from V and 2 bases from J, with 9 bases between. Germline-derived CDR1 and CDR2 are MNHNS and SASEGT. DNA of the CDR3: TGTGCCAGCAGTGTCAGGGGAGCTGGGGCCAACGTCCTGACTTTC. Amino acid sequence: CASSVRGAGANVLTF.

This clonotype was observed many times. The V gene is TRBV11-2, the J gene TRBJ2-3; D perhaps matches TRBD2 (6 bases). V lost 8 bases and J 1 base, leaving 16 bases between the germline ends. CDR3 length: 15 residues. Germline-derived CDR1 and CDR2 are SGHAT and FQNNGV. CDR3 DNA: TGTGCCAGCTGGACGGGCGGGACGGGCACAGATACGCAGTATTTT. Protein product: CASWTGGTGTDTQYF.

The chain combines TRBV5-1 with TRBJ1-5, with D maybe TRBD1 (6 bases). The germline CDR1 and CDR2 sequences are SGHRS and YFSETQ. Trimming pared 2 bases from V and 0 bases from J, leaving 9 bases between. The CDR3 totals 15 residues. The CDR3 reads CASSLAGDSNQPQHF. The CDR3 DNA is TGCGCCAGCAGCTTAGCAGGGGATAGCAATCAGCCCCAGCATTTT.

This clonotype was found many times. The chain has TRBV7-2 and TRBJ2-5; D is unresolved. The CDR3 is 11 amino acids. Trimming took 4 bases from V and 5 from J, leaving 5 bases between them. Germline CDR1 SGHTA, CDR2 FQGNSA. CDR3 in DNA: TGTGCCAGCAGCTCGCTGGAGACCCAGTACTTC. It translates to CASSSLETQYF.

Only one count was recorded for this clonotype. The rearrangement joins TRBV7-3 to TRBJ2-3; D is unresolved. CDR1 is SGHTA, CDR2 FQGTGA, per germline. The CDR3 loop spans 14 amino acids. V gave up 2 bases and J gave up 6 bases, with 12 bases separating them. The CDR3 reads CASSLRQRTDTQYF. CDR3 bases: TGTGCCAGCAGCTTACGTCAGCGAACGGATACGCAGTATTTT.

The rearrangement joins TRBV4-3 to TRBJ2-1; perhaps D is TRBD1 or TRBD2 (5 bases each). The CDR3 extends over 15 amino acids. Trimming removed 4 bases at V and 5 bases at J, with 15 bases between. In germline, CDR1 is LGHNA, CDR2 YSLEER. Here the CDR3 reads CASSLDGDPNNEQFF. Written as DNA, the CDR3 is TGCGCCAGCAGCCTAGACGGGGACCCGAACAATGAGCAGTTCTTC.

Many counts were recorded for this clonotype. The chain combines TRBV9 with TRBJ2-7; D is possibly TRBD2 (5 bases). V lost 4 bases, J lost 2 bases, and 13 bases lay in between. The CDR3 has 14 residues. Germline-derived CDR1 and CDR2 are SGDLS and YYNGEE. The CDR3 DNA is TGTGCCAGCAGCACCACCCACGGGACCTACGAGCAGTACTTC. Its protein product is CASSTTHGTYEQYF.

This clonotype appeared a few times. The chain carries TRBV20-1 and TRBJ2-1; 12 positions agree with TRBD2. Trimming took 3 bases from V and 9 from J; bases not matched to a gene: 6. Germline CDR1 is DFQATT and CDR2 is SNEGSKA (reference sequence). The CDR3 runs to 14 residues. CDR3 DNA sequence: TGCAGTGCTAGCGGACTAGCGGGGTCCCTTGAGCAGTTCTTC. Its protein product is CSASGLAGSLEQFF.

This clonotype came up many times. The chain has TRBV7-8 and TRBJ2-7; D possibly corresponds to TRBD2 (5 bases). From germline, CDR1 is SGHVS and CDR2 FQNEAQ. The CDR3 consists of 14 residues. The V end was cut by 2 bases, the J end by 4 bases, with 12 bases between. CDR3 region: CASSLKGVGYEQYF. CDR3 sequence (DNA): TGTGCCAGCAGCTTAAAGGGAGTGGGTTACGAGCAGTACTTC.

This clonotype was observed many times. The CDR3: CASSFGQAVSPLHF. In DNA, the CDR3 is TGTGCCAGCAGTTTCGGACAGGCCGTTTCACCCCTCCACTTT. V gene TRBV27 combines with J gene TRBJ1-6; the match to TRBD1 covers 7 bases. The CDR3 consists of 14 residues. V shed 3 bases, J shed 9 bases, and the junction held 5 bases outside the gene matches. Looked up from germline, CDR1 is MNHEY and CDR2 is SMNVEV (reference sequence).

In this sample, this clonotype turned up a few times. The J gene is TRBJ2-3, the V gene TRBV5-8; D call uncertain. This CDR3 contains 12 residues. Trimming cost V 4 bases and J 6 bases, with 9 bases left between them. CDR1 is SGHTS and CDR2 is YDEGEE in the germline V gene. CDR3 bases: TGTGCCAGCAGCCTACTCATGGATACGCAGTATTTT. Protein sequence: CASSLLMDTQYF. Together with reference TRBV5-8 and TRBJ2-3, the CDR3 gives the full variable domain: EAGVTQSPTHLIKTRGQQATLRCSPISGHTSVYWYQQALGLGLQFLLWYDEGEERNRGNFPPRFSGRQFPNYSSELNVNALELEDSALYLCASSLLMDTQYFGPGTRLTVL.

This clonotype was counted at least ten times. V gene TRBV7-2 combines with J gene TRBJ2-7, with D possibly matching TRBD2 (6 bases). Germline assignment: CDR1 SGHTA and CDR2 FQGNSA. The CDR3 sequence is 13 residues long. Trimming took 4 bases from V and 7 from J, leaving 14 bases between them. This CDR3 is CASSWGLAREQYF. CDR3 coding DNA: TGTGCCAGCAGCTGGGGACTCGCTAGGGAGCAGTACTTC.

This clonotype was observed at least ten times. The rearrangement joins TRBV19 to TRBJ1-5, with TRBD1 matching 7 bases. The CDR3 is 17 amino acids. In germline, CDR1 is LNHDA, CDR2 SQIVND (reference sequence). The V gene end was trimmed by 4 bases and the J gene end by 4 bases; junction bases not matched to a gene: 13. CDR3 in amino acids: CASSTFKDRRLNQPQHF. The CDR3 DNA follows: TGTGCCAGTAGTACATTCAAGGACAGGCGGTTAAATCAGCCCCAGCATTTT.

This chain links TRBV6-2 or TRBV6-3 with TRBJ2-7; 10 bases match TRBD2. The trim removed 8 bases at V and 3 bases at J, leaving 4 bases unmatched. Germline values: CDR1 MNHEY, CDR2 SVGEGT. This CDR3 spans 13 amino acids. The CDR3 is CASAGLAVYEQYF. For the CDR3, the DNA is TGTGCCAGCGCCGGACTAGCGGTCTACGAGCAGTACTTC.

There are many counts of this clonotype. The chain has TRBV15 and TRBJ2-6; no firm D call. V was trimmed by 0 bases and J by 15 bases, leaving 9 bases between them. This CDR3 is 12 amino acids long. Germline CDR1 and CDR2: LNHNV and YYDKDF (reference sequence). The CDR3 protein is CATSREELRLTF. DNA of the CDR3: TGTGCCACCAGCAGAGAGGAACTCCGCCTGACTTTC. The variable domain in full, completed from reference TRBV15 and TRBJ2-6, reads DAMVIQNPRYQVTQFGKPVTLSCSQTLNHNVMYWYQQKSSQAPKLLFHYYDKDFNNEADTPDNFQSRRPNTSFCFLDIRSPGLGDTAMYLCATSREELRLTFGAGSRLTVL.

The rearrangement links TRBV6-5 to TRBJ1-2; no clear D. Looked up from germline, CDR1 is MNHEY and CDR2 is SVGAGI. The CDR3 sequence is 14 residues long. V was cut by 0 bases and J by 8 bases, with 13 bases left in between. Here the CDR3 DNA reads TGTGCCAGCAGTTACTCCTTTGAAAAGCGGGGCTACACCTTC. Translation gives CASSYSFEKRGYTF.

This clonotype came up many times. This rearrangement joins TRBV7-6 to TRBJ2-1; TRBD2 matches 9 bases. The V gene's germline CDR1 is SGHVS and CDR2 FNYEAQ. The CDR3 is made up of 14 amino acids. J lost 7 bases, V lost 5 bases, and 6 bases had no gene match. The CDR3 DNA is TGTGCCAGCAGCCTTAGCGGGGGAGGGAATGAGCAGTTCTTC. This encodes CASSLSGGGNEQFF.

V is TRBV20-1 and J is TRBJ2-5; the D gene is possibly TRBD1 (5 bases). CDR1 and CDR2 from the germline V gene are DFQATT and SNEGSKA (reference sequence). The CDR3 sequence is 13 residues long. V lost 3 bases, J lost 5 bases, and 13 bases lay in between. In DNA, the CDR3 is TGCAGTGCTAGTGCACAGGTTGGGGAGACCCAGTACTTC. It specifies CSASAQVGETQYF.

This clonotype was detected many times. The chain has TRBV20-1 and TRBJ2-7; D gene ambiguous. V was cut by 0 bases and J by 2 bases, with 5 bases left in between. Germline values: CDR1 DFQATT, CDR2 SNEGSKA (reference sequence). The CDR3 has 12 residues. In DNA, the CDR3 is TGCAGTGCTAGAGATATCGCCTACGAGCAGTACTTC. Translating gives CSARDIAYEQYF.

The chain couples TRBV12-3 or TRBV12-4 to TRBJ2-5; 8 bases align to TRBD2. V gave up 6 bases and J gave up 4 bases; unmatched junction bases: 7. The CDR3 has 14 residues. The CDR3 region is CASRASAGAETQYF. CDR3 DNA: TGTGCCAGCAGGGCCTCAGCGGGAGCAGAGACCCAGTACTTC.